Each of the 12 T cell receptor beta chains below was sequenced from the same sample in a study of blood T cell repertoires in COVID-19. TCRdb keeps only in-frame clones here, not all; method: immunoSEQ multiplex PCR. The sample lists 93,000 or so clones, approximately 88% occurring once. The sequencing sample was made of peripheral blood. The receptors were sampled from a woman aged 60 to 75 with acute or convalescent COVID-19.

The chain is built from TRBV19 and TRBJ1-1; D is unresolved. Trimming took 4 bases from V and 0 from J, leaving 9 bases between them. From germline, CDR1 is LNHDA and CDR2 SQIVND (reference sequence). CDR3 length: 14 residues. The CDR3 DNA is TGTGCCAGTAGTAGGGAGATCTTGAACACTGAAGCTTTCTTT. The encoded protein is CASSREILNTEAFF.

The genes are TRBV6-5 and TRBJ1-6; 7 positions match TRBD1. Trimming at V came to 5 bases and at J to 14 bases, leaving 6 bases not matched to a gene. This CDR3 region has 12 residues. Germline V gene sequence: CDR1 MNHEY, CDR2 SVGAGI. CDR3 DNA: TGTGCCAGCAGTACCCGACAGGGATCCCTCCACTTT. This translates into CASSTRQGSLHF.

The CDR3 loop is CASSFLGGTNQPQHF. The CDR3 nucleotides read TGTGCCAGCAGCTTCCTAGGCGGAACTAATCAGCCCCAGCATTTT. The V call is TRBV5-8, the J call TRBJ1-5, with D unclear. V gave up 2 bases and J gave up 4 bases, with 13 bases separating them. The germline gives CDR1 SGHTS, CDR2 YDEGEE. The CDR3 consists of 15 residues.

This clone has only one observation. The genes are TRBV9 and TRBJ2-7, with 10 bases fitting TRBD2. The CDR3 is 17 residues long. Germline-derived CDR1 and CDR2 are SGDLS and YYNGEE. Trimming took 0 bases from V and 5 from J; bases not matched to a gene: 11. CDR3 nucleotide sequence: TGTGCCAGCAGCGTAGGCCCCCTAGCGGGAGTTCAAAACGAGCAGTACTTC. This gives the protein CASSVGPLAGVQNEQYF.

This clone was recorded a few times. This chain links TRBV18 with TRBJ1-1; D unclear. Trimming left V 2 bases short and J 3 bases short, with 7 bases between. The CDR3 is made up of 13 amino acids. Per germline, CDR1 KGHSH and CDR2 LQKENI. CDR3 nucleotide sequence: TGTGCCAGCTCACCAGCACGGGACACTGAAGCTTTCTTT. Translated, it gives CASSPARDTEAFF.

The chain links TRBV6-5 to TRBJ2-2; perhaps TRBD2 as D (6 bases). The CDR3 covers 16 residues. Trimming took 1 base from V and 5 from J, leaving 14 bases between them. Germline CDR1 is MNHEY and CDR2 is SVGAGI. CDR3 amino acids: CASSYFPGVGTGELFF. The CDR3 coding sequence is TGTGCCAGCAGTTACTTCCCGGGAGTGGGAACCGGGGAGCTGTTTTTT.

The chain links TRBV2 to TRBJ2-1, with a weak D call TRBD2 (6 bases). Germline lookup yields CDR1 SNHLY and CDR2 FYNNEI. V was trimmed by 4 bases and J by 1 base, leaving 8 bases between them. The CDR3 consists of 14 residues. The CDR3 loop is CASSVGGSYNEQFF. In DNA, the CDR3 is TGTGCCAGCAGTGTCGGGGGATCCTACAATGAGCAGTTCTTC.

The J gene is TRBJ2-1, the V gene TRBV30; the match to TRBD1 covers 8 bases. V trimming: 2 bases; J trimming: 0 bases; junction bases outside the gene matches: 3. Germline loops: CDR1 GTSNPN, CDR2 SVGIG (reference sequence). CDR3 size: 15 residues. For the CDR3, the DNA is TGTGCCTGGAGTCTTACAGGGGGCTCCTACAATGAGCAGTTCTTC. This gives the protein CAWSLTGGSYNEQFF.

The chain carries TRBV6-4 and TRBJ1-2, with no clear D. V shed 5 bases and J shed 2 bases, with 15 bases lying between them. CDR3 length: 15 amino acids. The V gene's germline CDR1 is MRHNA and CDR2 SNTAGT. CDR3 coding DNA: TGTGCCAGCAGTCCCGGGTCATCGGCCAACTATGGCTACACCTTC. It specifies CASSPGSSANYGYTF.

V gene TRBV6-1 combines with J gene TRBJ2-1; TRBD2 aligns across 9 bases. Germline CDR1 MNHNS, CDR2 SASEGT. This CDR3 contains 13 residues. The trim removed 3 bases at V and 15 bases at J, leaving 9 bases unmatched. CDR3 in amino acids: CASSEASGMRGFF. The CDR3 DNA reads as TGTGCCAGCAGTGAGGCTAGCGGGATGAGGGGGTTCTTC.

The rearrangement links TRBV7-3 to TRBJ1-1; 8 bases line up with TRBD1. With 4 bases clipped from V and 4 bases from J, the junction kept 2 bases outside the gene matches. The CDR3 runs 13 residues. Germline CDR1 is SGHTA and CDR2 is FQGTGA. The CDR3 here is CASSSGQGTEAFF. The DNA for the CDR3 is TGTGCCAGCAGCTCCGGACAGGGCACTGAAGCTTTCTTT.

About this clone: Within the sample, other DNA sequences also encode this same CDR3. V and J are TRBV5-1 and TRBJ1-1; unclear D gene. The CDR3 sequence is 13 residues long. The germline CDR1 and CDR2 sequences are SGHRS and YFSETQ. V lost 0 bases, J lost 4 bases, and 7 bases lay in between. This CDR3 is CASSLAVGTEAFF. In nucleotides, the CDR3 is TGCGCCAGCAGCTTGGCCGTCGGCACTGAAGCTTTCTTT.